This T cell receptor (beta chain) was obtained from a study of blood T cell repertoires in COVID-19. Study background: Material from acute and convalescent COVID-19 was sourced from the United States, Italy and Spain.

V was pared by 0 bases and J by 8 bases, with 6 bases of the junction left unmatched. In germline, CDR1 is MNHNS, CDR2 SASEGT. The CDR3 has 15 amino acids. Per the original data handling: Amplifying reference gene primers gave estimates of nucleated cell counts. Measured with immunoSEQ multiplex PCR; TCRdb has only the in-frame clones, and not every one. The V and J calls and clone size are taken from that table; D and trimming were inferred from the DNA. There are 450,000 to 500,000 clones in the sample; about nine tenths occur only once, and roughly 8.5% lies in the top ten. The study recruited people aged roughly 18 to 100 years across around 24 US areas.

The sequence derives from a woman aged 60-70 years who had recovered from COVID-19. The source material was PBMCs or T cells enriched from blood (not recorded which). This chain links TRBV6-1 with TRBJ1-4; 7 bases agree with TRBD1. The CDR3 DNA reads TGTGCCAGCAGTGAAGCAGGGGGCTTACGAGAAAAACTGTTTTTT. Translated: CASSEAGGLREKLFF.